This T cell receptor beta chain was sequenced during a study of blood T cell repertoires in COVID-19. In the study overall: Samples of COVID-19 (acute and convalescent) were obtained from the United States, Italy and Spain. Nucleic acid was either cDNA or gDNA, and it came from T cells, B-cell-depleted T cells, or PBMCs.

The authors' processing: Researchers report that nucleated cell counts were estimated from reference gene primer amplification. Profiled with immunoSEQ multiplex PCR; TCRdb holds only in-frame clones, not every one. V and J calls plus clone size are reproduced from that table; the DNA served to infer D and trimming. The sample records 85,000 to 100,000 clones, about four fifths being singletons. The V and J ends lost 2 bases and 4 bases respectively, with 8 bases between them. The CDR3 runs 13 residues. Germline values: CDR1 SGHDN, CDR2 FVKESK. The V call is TRBV14, the J call TRBJ1-1; D is uncertain. Sequencing was done on a sample of peripheral blood. This receptor was obtained from a human donor in a cohort sampled during active COVID-19. CDR3 nucleotides: TGTGCCAGCAGCCAATTCGGGGTCACTGAAGCTTTCTTT. Translating it yields CASSQFGVTEAFF.